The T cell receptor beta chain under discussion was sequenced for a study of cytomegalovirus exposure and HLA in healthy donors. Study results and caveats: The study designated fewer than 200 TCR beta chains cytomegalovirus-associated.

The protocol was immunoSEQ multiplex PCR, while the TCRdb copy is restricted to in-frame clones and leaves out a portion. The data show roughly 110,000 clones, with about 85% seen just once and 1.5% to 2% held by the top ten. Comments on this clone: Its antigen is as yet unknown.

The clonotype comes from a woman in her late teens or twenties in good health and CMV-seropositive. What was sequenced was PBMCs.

This CDR3 is CASSMEEWSNQPQHF. For the CDR3, the DNA is TGTGCCAGTAGTATGGAGGAGTGGAGCAATCAGCCCCAGCATTTT. J is TRBJ1-5 and V is TRBV19; D ambiguous. This CDR3 has 15 amino acids. Germline-derived CDR1 and CDR2 are LNHDA and SQIVND (reference sequence). V was cut by 3 bases and J by 1 base, with 10 bases left in between.